This T cell receptor (beta chain) was found in a study of tissue T cells after allogeneic stem cell transplantation. Profiled with immunoSEQ multiplex PCR; TCRdb holds only in-frame clones, not every one. Among around 50,000 clones, approximately 73% were seen once, and the ten largest hold about 0.55%. A remark on this clone: Genes and germline come from the mouse. The read comes to an end 1 residue before the CDR3 does, leaving the germline J gene to fill in the end.

V gave up 5 bases and J gave up 0 bases, with 7 bases separating them. The CDR3 loop spans 13 amino acids. The germline V gene has CDR1 SGHSA and CDR2 FRNQAP. Specimen: sorted cells pooled from one or two spleens. The chain carries TRBV16 and TRBJ1-2; the D is unclear. The receptor was isolated from a pool of C57BL/6 mice in good health. CDR3: CASSPHANSDYTF. Incomplete CDR3 DNA: TGTGCAAGCAGCCCCCATGCAAACTCCGACTACACC.